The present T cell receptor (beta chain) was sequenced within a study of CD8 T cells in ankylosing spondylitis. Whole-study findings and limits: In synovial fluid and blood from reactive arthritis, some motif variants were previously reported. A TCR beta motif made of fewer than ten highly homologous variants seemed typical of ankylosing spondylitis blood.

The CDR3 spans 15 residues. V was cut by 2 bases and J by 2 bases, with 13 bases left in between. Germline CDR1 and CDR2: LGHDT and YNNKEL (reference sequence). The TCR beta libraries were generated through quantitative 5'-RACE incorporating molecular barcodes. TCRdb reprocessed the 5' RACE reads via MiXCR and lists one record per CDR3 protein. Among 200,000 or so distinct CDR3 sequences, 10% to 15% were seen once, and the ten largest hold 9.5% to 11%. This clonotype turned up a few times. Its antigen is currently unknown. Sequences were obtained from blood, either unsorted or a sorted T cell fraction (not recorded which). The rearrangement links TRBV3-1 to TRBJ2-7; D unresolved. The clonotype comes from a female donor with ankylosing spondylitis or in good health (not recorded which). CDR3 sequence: CASSQSHHSTYEQYF. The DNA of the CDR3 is TGTGCCAGCAGCCAAAGTCACCATTCCACCTACGAGCAGTACTTC.